This is a list of T cell receptor beta chains from one sample in a study of T cell responses to AZD1222 COVID-19 vaccine. The assay was immunoSEQ multiplex PCR, and TCRdb's table has in-frame clones only and misses some. The sample contains more than 110,000 clones, 92% of which appear only once. The specimen comprised peripheral blood, sampled on day 0 of AZD1222 vaccination. The receptor source for this set is an adult in good health. Both conserved end residues are part of each CDR3. A D gene is named only where the DNA matches it firmly. For some rows the clone size is stated as once, few or many, or as a class when expanded; others skip it.

V: TRBV7-6; D: TRBD2; size: once; J: TRBJ2-3; DNA: TGTGCCAGCAGCTCGGGGGGGTCCGCAGATACGCAGTATTTT; CDR3: CASSSGGSADTQYF
V: TRBV7-2; D: -; size: -; J: TRBJ1-6; DNA: TGTGCCAGCAGCTTAGGTGGGAATTCACCCCTCCACTTT; CDR3: CASSLGGNSPLHF
V: TRBV12-3/TRBV12-4; D: -; size: -; J: TRBJ1-2; DNA: TGTGCCAGCAGTTTCGACGGTCTCTATGGCTACACCTTC; CDR3: CASSFDGLYGYTF
V: TRBV4-1; D: TRBD1; size: -; J: TRBJ1-5; DNA: TGCGCCAGCAGCCCTTTTCGACAGGGGGATAATCAGCCCCAGCATTTT; CDR3: CASSPFRQGDNQPQHF
V: TRBV18; D: TRBD1; size: once; J: TRBJ2-2; DNA: TGTGCCAGCTCACCAAAGGACAGGGGTTGGACCGGGGAGCTGTTTTTT; CDR3: CASSPKDRGWTGELFF
V: TRBV7-2; D: -; size: once; J: TRBJ2-3; DNA: TGTGCCAGCAGCCTTCTAGCGATAAGCACAGATACGCAGTATTTT; CDR3: CASSLLAISTDTQYF
V: TRBV5-1; D: -; size: -; J: TRBJ2-2; DNA: TGCGCCAGCAGCTTGGCGCAGGGGCAGGGCGGGGAGCTGTTTTTT; CDR3: CASSLAQGQGGELFF
V: TRBV5-1; D: TRBD2; size: -; J: TRBJ2-1; DNA: TGCGCCAGCAGCTTGGGGGTAGCGGGAGTGGGTGAGCAGTTCTTC; CDR3: CASSLGVAGVGEQFF
V: TRBV7-3; D: TRBD2; size: -; J: TRBJ2-2; DNA: TGTGCCAGCAGCCTGGGACTAGCGGGGTACTCGAACACCGGGGAGCTGTTTTTT; CDR3: CASSLGLAGYSNTGELFF
V: TRBV10-2; D: -; size: -; J: TRBJ2-3; DNA: TGCGCCAGCATCGGGACTCGAGGGGCGGATACGCAGTATTTT; CDR3: CASIGTRGADTQYF
V: TRBV10-1; D: -; size: -; J: TRBJ1-5; DNA: TGCGCCAGCAGTGAGGGGAATTCAGGTCAGCCCCAGCATTTT; CDR3: CASSEGNSGQPQHF
V: TRBV11-2; D: TRBD2; size: -; J: TRBJ2-1; DNA: TGTGCCAGCAGCCAACTAGCGGGAGGATCGTATGAGCAGTTCTTC; CDR3: CASSQLAGGSYEQFF
V: TRBV3-1/TRBV3-2; D: -; size: -; J: TRBJ2-3; DNA: TGTGCCAGCAGCCAATTTGTCAGGGGAGGGAATACGCAGTATTTT; CDR3: CASSQFVRGGNTQYF
V: TRBV7-2; D: -; size: -; J: TRBJ2-3; DNA: TGTGCCAGCAGCTTAGCCCGATTAGTGAGCACAGATACGCAGTATTTT; CDR3: CASSLARLVSTDTQYF
V: TRBV7-9; D: -; size: -; J: TRBJ2-2; DNA: TGTGCCAGCAGCTTATTGGCAACCGGGGAGCTGTTTTTT; CDR3: CASSLLATGELFF
V: TRBV28; D: -; size: once; J: TRBJ1-5; DNA: TGTGCCAGCTCATGGGGAATCGGGCCAGGACAGCCCCAGCATTTT; CDR3: CASSWGIGPGQPQHF
V: TRBV6-2/TRBV6-3; D: -; size: -; J: TRBJ2-3; DNA: TGTGCCAGCAGTTACTCGCAATCTGGAAAAGGGTCCACAGATACGCAGTATTTT; CDR3: CASSYSQSGKGSTDTQYF
V: TRBV24-1; D: TRBD1; size: -; J: TRBJ2-7; DNA: TGTGCCACCAGTGACCCGGGACAGGGGAGCTACGAGCAGTACTTC; CDR3: CATSDPGQGSYEQYF
V: TRBV5-1; D: -; size: -; J: TRBJ2-2; DNA: TGCGCCAGCAGCCCGGCTGGGGTATTGGGCGGGGAGCTGTTTTTT; CDR3: CASSPAGVLGGELFF
V: TRBV20-1; D: TRBD1; size: once; J: TRBJ1-2; DNA: TGCAGTGCTGGGCCCGGGACAGGGGCGGCCTTC; CDR3: CSAGPGTGAAF
V: TRBV5-5; D: TRBD2; size: -; J: TRBJ2-1; DNA: TGTGCCAGCAGCCACAGGACTAGCGGGGGACTCTCCTACAATGAGCAGTTCTTC; CDR3: CASSHRTSGGLSYNEQFF
V: TRBV21-1; D: -; size: -; J: TRBJ1-1; DNA: TGTGCCAGAGGGGGCAGGAACACTGAAGCTTTCTTT; CDR3: CARGGRNTEAFF
V: TRBV6-4; D: TRBD2; size: few; J: TRBJ2-1; DNA: TGTGCCAGCAGTGACTCTAGCGGGTCCTACAATGAGCAGTTCTTC; CDR3: CASSDSSGSYNEQFF
V: TRBV5-1; D: -; size: once; J: TRBJ1-4; DNA: TGCGCCAGCAGCTTGGCGCCAACAGGTGGTAATGAAAAACTGTTTTTT; CDR3: CASSLAPTGGNEKLFF
V: TRBV6-2/TRBV6-3; D: TRBD2; size: -; J: TRBJ2-1; DNA: TGTGCCAGCAGTTACGATAGCGGGTTGGGAAATGAGCAGTTCTTC; CDR3: CASSYDSGLGNEQFF